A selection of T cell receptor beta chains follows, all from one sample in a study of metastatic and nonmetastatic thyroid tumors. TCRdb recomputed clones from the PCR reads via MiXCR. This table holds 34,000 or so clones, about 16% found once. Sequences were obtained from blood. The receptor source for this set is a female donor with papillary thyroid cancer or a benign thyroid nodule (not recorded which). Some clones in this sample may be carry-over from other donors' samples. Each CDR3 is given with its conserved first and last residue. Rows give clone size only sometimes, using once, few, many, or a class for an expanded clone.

CDR3aa: CASSSGRGGELFF
v_gene: TRBV27
j_gene: TRBJ2-2
abundance: many

CDR3aa: CASSFDPRQPQHF
v_gene: TRBV12-3/TRBV12-4
j_gene: TRBJ1-5
abundance: many

CDR3aa: CASSGERRYNEQFF
v_gene: TRBV2
j_gene: TRBJ2-1
abundance: many

CDR3aa: CASSFWDRGMNTEAFF
v_gene: TRBV6-2/TRBV6-3
j_gene: TRBJ1-1
abundance: -

CDR3aa: CSARGAVSYEQYF
v_gene: TRBV20-1
j_gene: TRBJ2-7
abundance: many

CDR3aa: CSAGDGDGGTGELFF
v_gene: TRBV29-1
j_gene: TRBJ2-2
abundance: many

CDR3aa: CASSQDPGVQGSPLHF
v_gene: TRBV4-1
j_gene: TRBJ1-6
abundance: -

CDR3aa: CSAEGSGGPTDTQYF
v_gene: TRBV20-1
j_gene: TRBJ2-3
abundance: -

CDR3aa: CASSSSGLPSYNEQFF
v_gene: TRBV5-1
j_gene: TRBJ2-1
abundance: many

CDR3aa: CASSSDRLNTEAFF
v_gene: TRBV19
j_gene: TRBJ1-1
abundance: many

CDR3aa: CASSLSKETQYF
v_gene: TRBV28
j_gene: TRBJ2-5
abundance: -

CDR3aa: CSAGGSAGSYEQYF
v_gene: TRBV20-1
j_gene: TRBJ2-7
abundance: many

CDR3aa: CASGLASQETQYF
v_gene: TRBV30
j_gene: TRBJ2-5
abundance: many

CDR3aa: CAWSADGRGQPQHF
v_gene: TRBV30
j_gene: TRBJ1-5
abundance: many

CDR3aa: CASSPDWNVANVPTF
v_gene: TRBV2
j_gene: TRBJ2-6
abundance: -

CDR3aa: CASSYSDNTEAFF
v_gene: TRBV6-2/TRBV6-3
j_gene: TRBJ1-1
abundance: many

CDR3aa: CASSDLVGGRFPYTQYF
v_gene: TRBV10-1
j_gene: TRBJ2-3
abundance: -

CDR3aa: CASSPNQSRGPTGELFF
v_gene: TRBV9
j_gene: TRBJ2-2
abundance: many

CDR3aa: CSSSLFRQVVAEAFF
v_gene: TRBV7-9
j_gene: TRBJ1-1
abundance: once

CDR3aa: CATNGGRPLNTEAFF
v_gene: TRBV7-9
j_gene: TRBJ1-1
abundance: many

CDR3aa: CASSLTGSGANVLTF
v_gene: TRBV3-1
j_gene: TRBJ2-6
abundance: many

CDR3aa: CATLTSNYNEQFF
v_gene: TRBV5-1
j_gene: TRBJ2-1
abundance: -

CDR3aa: CASSFGQGTYEQYF
v_gene: TRBV27
j_gene: TRBJ2-7
abundance: -

CDR3aa: CASSQGGVGQPQHF
v_gene: TRBV9
j_gene: TRBJ1-5
abundance: many

CDR3aa: CASSSRTGLNEKLFF
v_gene: TRBV12-3/TRBV12-4
j_gene: TRBJ1-4
abundance: many

CDR3aa: CSARVHAGYEQYF
v_gene: TRBV20-1
j_gene: TRBJ2-7
abundance: -

CDR3aa: CASSLGSGPGNTIYF
v_gene: TRBV7-7
j_gene: TRBJ1-3
abundance: many

CDR3aa: CASRFRGRNPVTEAFF
v_gene: TRBV12-3/TRBV12-4
j_gene: TRBJ1-1
abundance: many

CDR3aa: CAGRNMGPSNQPQHF
v_gene: TRBV28
j_gene: TRBJ1-5
abundance: few

CDR3aa: CAIILRLADNEQFF
v_gene: TRBV11-2
j_gene: TRBJ2-1
abundance: -

CDR3aa: CASSFNVLAVGRETQYF
v_gene: TRBV5-1
j_gene: TRBJ2-5
abundance: once

CDR3aa: CSAPDSYYGYTF
v_gene: TRBV20-1
j_gene: TRBJ1-2
abundance: -

CDR3aa: CASKVAGGRMTNEQFF
v_gene: TRBV19
j_gene: TRBJ2-1
abundance: -

CDR3aa: CASSQDEGGGPTDTQYF
v_gene: TRBV4-3
j_gene: TRBJ2-3
abundance: -

CDR3aa: CSARRGPSETSGSWNEQFF
v_gene: TRBV20-1
j_gene: TRBJ2-1
abundance: many

CDR3aa: CASSQDRGAGTYGYTF
v_gene: TRBV4-1
j_gene: TRBJ1-2
abundance: many

CDR3aa: CASSLEGGRFNEQFF
v_gene: TRBV5-1
j_gene: TRBJ2-1
abundance: many

CDR3aa: CASSPGTGSYEQYF
v_gene: TRBV18
j_gene: TRBJ2-7
abundance: many